This T cell receptor (beta chain) was obtained from a study of blood T cell repertoires in COVID-19. Study overall: Samples came from the United States, Italy and Spain, spanning acute and convalescent COVID-19.

The CDR3 spans 19 residues. The method was immunoSEQ multiplex PCR; TCRdb's version includes in-frame clones alone and lacks a portion of them. The sample shows about 38,000 clones, around 90% of them seen only once. The gene calls are TRBV1 and TRBJ2-1; the D call in the table, TRBD2, was not verified against the DNA. TRBV1 is assigned pseudogene status. The receptor's source is a human donor in a cohort sampled during active COVID-19. The sample consisted of peripheral blood. The CDR3 DNA reads TGCACCAGCGCGATCCGGTGGCTAGCGGGGGGCAGCTCCTACAATGAGCAGTTCTTC. Its translation: CTSAIRWLAGGSSYNEQFF.